Reported below is one T cell receptor beta chain. What it recognizes is unknown. The data were obtained in a study of T cell clusters in autoimmune cytopenias. CDR1 and CDR2 from the germline V gene are SGHKS and YYEKEE (reference sequence). CDR3 size: 13 residues. Each sample's input was 200 to 300 ng genomic DNA, 30,000 to 45,000 genome equivalents. TRB was amplified by touch-down multiplex PCR, primer pools A and B combined. From its re-call of the multiplex PCR reads, TCRdb lists each CDR3 protein once, without DNA. The sample totals under 11,000 distinct CDR3 sequences. Study-wide results and limits: Physiological T cell clusters of healthy donors were apparently absent in primary autoimmune cytopenia patients.

These data were likewise used in another study, on T cell repertoires in aging, cancer and after chemotherapy. Per that study: Healthy donors lost TCR diversity with age mainly through richness, cancer patients through richness and evenness.

Specimen: peripheral blood. This clonotype was sampled from a human donor in good health. The chain is built from TRBV5-5 and TRBJ2-5; TCRdb calls TRBD1, which cannot be checked without DNA. The CDR3 sequence: CASSRGRQETQYF.